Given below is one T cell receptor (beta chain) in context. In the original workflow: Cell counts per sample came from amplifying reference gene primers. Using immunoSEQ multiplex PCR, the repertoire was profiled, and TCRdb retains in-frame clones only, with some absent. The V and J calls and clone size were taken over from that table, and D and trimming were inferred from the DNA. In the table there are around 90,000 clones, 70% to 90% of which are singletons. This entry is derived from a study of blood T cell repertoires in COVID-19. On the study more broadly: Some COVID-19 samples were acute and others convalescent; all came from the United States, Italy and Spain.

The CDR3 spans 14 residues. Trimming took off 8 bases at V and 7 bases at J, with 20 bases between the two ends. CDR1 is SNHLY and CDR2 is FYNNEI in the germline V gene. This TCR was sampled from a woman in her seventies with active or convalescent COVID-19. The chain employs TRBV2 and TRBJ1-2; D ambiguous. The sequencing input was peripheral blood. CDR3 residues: CASQREGVEGGYTF. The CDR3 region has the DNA TGTGCCAGCCAGAGGGAGGGAGTAGAAGGTGGCTACACCTTC. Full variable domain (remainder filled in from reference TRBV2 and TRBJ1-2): EPEVTQTPSHQVTQMGQEVILRCVPISNHLYFYWYRQILGQKVEFLVSFYNNEISEKSEIFDDQFSVERPDGSNFTLKIRSTKLEDSAMYFCASQREGVEGGYTFGSGTRLTVV.